This record looks at one T cell receptor (beta chain) sequence and its context. Antigen specificity is unknown. The data were taken from a study of T-cell reconstitution after alpha-beta-depleted transplantation in children. Points from the study as a whole: Several hundred graft clones that had expanded were reportedly the source of alpha-beta T cells about two months after transplant. There were some patients whose high TCRbeta diversity at day 60 came from surviving recipient T cells and thymic progenitors.

Molecular barcoding with unique molecular identifiers was used for the TCRbeta library. TCRdb re-analysed the PCR reads in MiXCR, keeping a single row per CDR3 protein. The sample has approximately 1,000,000 distinct CDR3 sequences; about 31% are singletons. The CDR3 is made up of 16 amino acids. Germline V gene sequence: CDR1 MDHEN, CDR2 SYDVKM. The J segment lost 3 bases and the V segment lost 4 bases, leaving 8 bases of the junction unmatched. The V gene is TRBV28, the J gene TRBJ2-3; the match to TRBD2 covers 9 bases. The clonotype originates from a boy under three years old who had a stem cell transplant for SCID, so the T cells may come from the graft donor. The sequencing here drew on PBMCs, mostly from graft donor cells, taken 360 days after TCRalphabeta/CD19-depleted stem cell transplant. The CDR3 here is CASSSTLAGRTDTQYF. As DNA, the CDR3 is TGTGCCAGCAGTTCTACCCTAGCGGGGCGGACAGATACGCAGTATTTT.